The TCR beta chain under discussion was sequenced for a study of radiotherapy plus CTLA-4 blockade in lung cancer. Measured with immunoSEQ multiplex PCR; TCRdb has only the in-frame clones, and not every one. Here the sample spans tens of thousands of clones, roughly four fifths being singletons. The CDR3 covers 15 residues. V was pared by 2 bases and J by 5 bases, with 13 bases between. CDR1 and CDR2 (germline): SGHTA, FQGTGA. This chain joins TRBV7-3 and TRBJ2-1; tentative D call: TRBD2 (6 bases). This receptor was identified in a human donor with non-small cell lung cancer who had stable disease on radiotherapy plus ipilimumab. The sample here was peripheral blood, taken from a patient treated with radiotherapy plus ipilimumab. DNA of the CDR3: TGTGCCAGCAGCTTAGATAATAGCGGTAACAATGAGCAGTTCTTC. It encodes CASSLDNSGNNEQFF.